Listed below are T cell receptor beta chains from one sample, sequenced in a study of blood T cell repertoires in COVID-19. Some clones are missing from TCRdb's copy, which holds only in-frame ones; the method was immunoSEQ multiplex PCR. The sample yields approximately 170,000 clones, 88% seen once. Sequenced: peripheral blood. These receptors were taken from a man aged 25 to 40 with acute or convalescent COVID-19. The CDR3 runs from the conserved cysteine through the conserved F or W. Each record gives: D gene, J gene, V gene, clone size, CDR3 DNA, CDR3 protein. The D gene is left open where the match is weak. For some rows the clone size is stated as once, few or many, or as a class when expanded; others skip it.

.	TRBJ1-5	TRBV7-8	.	TGTGCCAGCAGCTTAGAAGGCGCGACAGCCAGCAATCAGCCCCAGCATTTT	CASSLEGATASNQPQHF
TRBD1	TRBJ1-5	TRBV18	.	TGTGCCAGCTCACGACAGGGGGCCACGGGTCAGCCCCAGCATTTT	CASSRQGATGQPQHF
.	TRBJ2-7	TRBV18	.	TGTGCCAGCTCACCAAGCGACGAGCAGTACTTC	CASSPSDEQYF
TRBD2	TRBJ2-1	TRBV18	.	TGTGCCAGCTCACCACTAGCGGGCGATTACAATGAGCAGTTCTTC	CASSPLAGDYNEQFF
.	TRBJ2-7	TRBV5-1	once	TGCGCCAGCAGCCCTGGACAGAGCTCCTACGAGCAGTACTTC	CASSPGQSSYEQYF
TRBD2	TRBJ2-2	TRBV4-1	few	TGCGCCAGCAGCCAGGTAGCGGGACGGAGCACCGGGGAGCTGTTTTTT	CASSQVAGRSTGELFF
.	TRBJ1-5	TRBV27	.	TGTGCCAGCAGTTTATACGGAGACAATCAGCCCCAGCATTTT	CASSLYGDNQPQHF
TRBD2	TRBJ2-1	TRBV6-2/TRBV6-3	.	TGTGCCAGCAGACCTCTTACTAGCGGGAGAGCCAATGAGCAGTTCTTC	CASRPLTSGRANEQFF
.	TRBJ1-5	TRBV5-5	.	TGTGCCAGCAGCCTAATCGGGGAGAATCAGCCCCAGCATTTT	CASSLIGENQPQHF
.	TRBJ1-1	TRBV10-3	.	TGTGCCATCAGTGAATTCCAGGGCACTGAAGCTTTCTTT	CAISEFQGTEAFF
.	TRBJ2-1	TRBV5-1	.	TGCGCCAGCAGCTTGCCAGGGTTCTACAATGAGCAGTTCTTC	CASSLPGFYNEQFF
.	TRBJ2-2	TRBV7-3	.	TGTGCCAGCAGCCTGACTAGAAACTCCGGGGAGCTGTTTTTT	CASSLTRNSGELFF
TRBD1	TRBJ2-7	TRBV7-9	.	TGTGCCAGCAGCCTCGGGACAGGACAGGTCAACGAGCAGTACTTC	CASSLGTGQVNEQYF
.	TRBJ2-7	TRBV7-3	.	TGTGCCAGCAGCCCCGGGATATCGGGCTACGAGCAGTACTTC	CASSPGISGYEQYF
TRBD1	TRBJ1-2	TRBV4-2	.	TGTGCCAGCAGCGAAAGGGACAGCCCAAACTATGGCTACACCTTC	CASSERDSPNYGYTF
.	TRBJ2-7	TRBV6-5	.	TGTGCCAGCTCTCGGACAGCAAACTACGAGCAGTACTTC	CASSRTANYEQYF
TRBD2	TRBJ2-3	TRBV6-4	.	TGTGCCAGCAGGCGACTAGCGGGGGGAACAGATACGCAGTATTTT	CASRRLAGGTDTQYF
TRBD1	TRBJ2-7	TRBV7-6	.	TGTGCCAGCAGCTCGACAGGGGAGGAGCAGTACTTC	CASSSTGEEQYF
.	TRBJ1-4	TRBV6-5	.	TGTGCCAGCAGTTACGACAGAGCGGAAAAACTGTTTTTT	CASSYDRAEKLFF
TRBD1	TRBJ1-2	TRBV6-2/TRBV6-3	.	TGTGCCAGCAGTCCCGGGACAGGGGACGGCTACACCTTC	CASSPGTGDGYTF
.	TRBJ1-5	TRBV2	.	TGTGCCAGCAGTGAACGGGCAGGGAATCAGCCCCAGCATTTT	CASSERAGNQPQHF
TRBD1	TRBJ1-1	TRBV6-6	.	TGTGCCAGCAGCATGAGACAGGGGTCGGGCACTGAAGCTTTCTTT	CASSMRQGSGTEAFF
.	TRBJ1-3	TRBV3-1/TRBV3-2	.	TGTGCCAGCAGCCAAGTGGGCCTAGGAAACACCATATATTTT	CASSQVGLGNTIYF
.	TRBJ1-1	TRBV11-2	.	TGTGCCAGCAGCGTACAGGCCCAGGGAAAAGCTTTCTTT	CASSVQAQGKAFF
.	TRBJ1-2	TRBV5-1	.	TGCGCCAGCAGCTTGGCCGGGGTAACGATGGGCTACACCTTC	CASSLAGVTMGYTF
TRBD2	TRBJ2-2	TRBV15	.	TGTGCCACCAGCGACCGACTACTAGCGGGAGGGGACACCGGGGAGCTGTTTTTT	CATSDRLLAGGDTGELFF
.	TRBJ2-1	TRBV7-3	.	TGTGCCAGCAGCTCCCAGGGGGGCCTTGTTAAACATGAGCAGTTCTTC	CASSSQGGLVKHEQFF
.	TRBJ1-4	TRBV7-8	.	TGTGCCAGCAGTGCTTACAGGGCACTCGGAGTTCTTGAAAAACTGTTTTTT	CASSAYRALGVLEKLFF
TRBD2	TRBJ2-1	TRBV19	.	TGTGCCATAAAGAGACTAGCGGTTCCCATGGGGGTATACAATGAGCAGTTCTTC	CAIKRLAVPMGVYNEQFF
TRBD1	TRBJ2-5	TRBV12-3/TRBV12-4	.	TGTGCCAGCAGTGCCCGACAGGGAGAGACCCAGTACTTC	CASSARQGETQYF
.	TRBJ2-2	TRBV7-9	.	TGTGCCAGCAGCTCCTCCGCGCCCGGGGAGCTGTTTTTT	CASSSSAPGELFF
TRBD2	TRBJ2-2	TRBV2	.	TGTGCCAGCCTAGCGGGGGTATTCGGCACCGGGGAGCTGTTTTTT	CASLAGVFGTGELFF
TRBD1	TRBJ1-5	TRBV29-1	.	TGCAGCGTTGAAACGCAGGGGGATCAGCCCCAGCATTTT	CSVETQGDQPQHF
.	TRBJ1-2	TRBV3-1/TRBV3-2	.	TGTGCCAGCAGCCAATTGTCAGGTTCCTATGGCTACACCTTC	CASSQLSGSYGYTF
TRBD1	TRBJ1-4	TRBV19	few	TGTGCCAGCGGATTGGACAGGGTGTTAACTAATGAAAAACTGTTTTTT	CASGLDRVLTNEKLFF
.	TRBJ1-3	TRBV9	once	TGTGCCAGCAGAAGGCGGGAAACTGGAAACACCATATATTTT	CASRRRETGNTIYF
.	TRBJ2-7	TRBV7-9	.	TGTGCCAGCAGCTTAGCAGGCAGGGGCTCCTACGAGCAGTACTTC	CASSLAGRGSYEQYF
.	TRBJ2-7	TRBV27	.	TGTGCCAGCAGTTCCGGGACTGGGAGCTCCTACGAGCAGTACTTC	CASSSGTGSSYEQYF
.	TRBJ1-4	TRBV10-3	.	TGTGCCATCAGTGACAGAATCAATGAAAAACTGTTTTTT	CAISDRINEKLFF
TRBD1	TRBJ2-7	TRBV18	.	TGTGCCAGCTCACCGGGACAGGGGGTGGGCGAGCAGTACTTC	CASSPGQGVGEQYF
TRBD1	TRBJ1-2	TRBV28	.	TGTGCCAGCAGTTTCTTCGACAGGGGCTATGGCTACACCTTC	CASSFFDRGYGYTF
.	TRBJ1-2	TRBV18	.	TGTGCCAGCTCACCTCAGGGGAACTATTGGGACTACACCTTC	CASSPQGNYWDYTF
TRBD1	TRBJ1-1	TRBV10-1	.	TGCGCCAGCCTACCGAGGGACAGGGAGAACACTGAAGCTTTCTTT	CASLPRDRENTEAFF
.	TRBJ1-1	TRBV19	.	TGTGCCAGTAGTACCCGTCGCGGACAGACTGAAGCTTTCTTT	CASSTRRGQTEAFF
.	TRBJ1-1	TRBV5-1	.	TGCGCCAGCAGCTTGGAAGCTCAGGTGTATGGAGAAGCTTTCTTT	CASSLEAQVYGEAFF
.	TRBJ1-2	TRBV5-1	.	TGCGCCAGCAGCGCCCTAGCGGTCCAAAGCTATGGCTACACCTTC	CASSALAVQSYGYTF
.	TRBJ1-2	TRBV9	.	TGTGCCAGCAGCGTAGGGACAGCTTATGGCTACACCTTC	CASSVGTAYGYTF
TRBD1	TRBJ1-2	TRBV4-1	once	TGCGCCAGCAGCCAGCTCGGACAGGGGATGGATGGCTACACCTTC	CASSQLGQGMDGYTF